The rows below give T cell receptor beta chains drawn from one sample of a study of siplizumab effects on memory and regulatory T cells. Assay: immunoSEQ multiplex PCR; the TCRdb copy retains only in-frame clones and omits some. The sample contains about 50,000 clones, nearly 95% of which appear only once. Material: CD8+ T cells sorted from blood. These receptors all come from a human donor in good health. CDR3s include the opening cysteine and the closing phenylalanine or tryptophan. Each record gives: CDR3 length, V gene, D gene, J gene, clone size, CDR3 DNA, CDR3 protein. D genes are given only for firm matches. Not all rows give a size; the values are once, few, many and, for expanded clones, a class.

>14|TRBV27|TRBD1|TRBJ1-1|NA
TGTGCCAGCAGTTTATTGTCAGGGGGCAGGGAAGCTTTCTTT
CASSLLSGGREAFF
>12|TRBV2|NA|TRBJ2-1|NA
TGTGCCAGCAGTGAGGATAGCAATGAGCAGTTCTTC
CASSEDSNEQFF
>13|TRBV27|NA|TRBJ2-1|once
TGTGCCAGCAGTTCCCGAGGCGGGTTCTTCCAGTTCTTC
CASSSRGGFFQFF
>16|TRBV10-1|NA|TRBJ2-1|NA
TGCGCCAGCAGTGAGTCGGAGGAATTGGACTACAATGAGCAGTTCTTC
CASSESEELDYNEQFF
>15|TRBV13|TRBD1|TRBJ2-3|NA
TGTGCCAGCAGCTTAGGGAGACAGGGTTTAGATACGCAGTATTTT
CASSLGRQGLDTQYF
>16|TRBV19|NA|TRBJ2-1|NA
TGTGCCAGTAGTATTTACCTCTGGAGCTCCTACAATGAGCAGTTCTTC
CASSIYLWSSYNEQFF
>17|TRBV7-3|TRBD2|TRBJ2-3|NA
TGTGCCAGCAGCCCACATCTAGCGGGTCCAAACACAGATACGCAGTATTTT
CASSPHLAGPNTDTQYF
>14|TRBV2|NA|TRBJ2-7|NA
TGTGCCAGCAGTGAAATCGGACGAACCTACGAGCAGTACTTC
CASSEIGRTYEQYF
>13|TRBV13|NA|TRBJ1-3|NA
TGTGCCAGCCGACTTGGCTCTGGAAACACCATATATTTT
CASRLGSGNTIYF
>19|TRBV5-4|TRBD2|TRBJ2-5|once
TGTGCCAGCAGCTTGTTGTTACTAGCGGGTAATTACTACCAAGAGACCCAGTACTTC
CASSLLLLAGNYYQETQYF
>16|TRBV11-2|NA|TRBJ1-5|NA
TGTGCCAGCAGCTTAGATCTACAGGTGGACGATCAGCCCCAGCATTTT
CASSLDLQVDDQPQHF
>15|TRBV7-3|NA|TRBJ2-5|NA
TGTGCCAGCAGCATACTGGGAGATCGGCGGGAGACCCAGTACTTC
CASSILGDRRETQYF
>13|TRBV5-6|NA|TRBJ1-1|NA
TGTGCCAGCAGCTTAATCCGGAACACTGAAGCTTTCTTT
CASSLIRNTEAFF
>12|TRBV5-6|NA|TRBJ1-3|NA
TGTGCCAGCAGCTGGTCTGGAAACACCATATATTTT
CASSWSGNTIYF
>15|TRBV5-1|TRBD2|TRBJ2-2|NA
TGCGCCAGCAGCTTGGAGGCGGGAGCGGCCGGGGAGCTGTTTTTT
CASSLEAGAAGELFF
>13|TRBV27|NA|TRBJ1-2|medium-sized
TGTGCCAGCAGTCTAATTGGGGGTGACGGCTACACCTTC
CASSLIGGDGYTF
>16|TRBV7-9|TRBD2|TRBJ2-7|once
TGTGCCAGCAGCTTTCTAGCGGGAGGCCTCCACTACGAGCAGTACTTC
CASSFLAGGLHYEQYF
>14|TRBV6-1|NA|TRBJ1-5|NA
TGTGCCAGCGGACCGACAGGAGGTATGGAGCCCCAGCATTTT
CASGPTGGMEPQHF
>13|TRBV6-4|NA|TRBJ2-1|NA
TGTGCCAGCAGTGACTATGGCGGCAATGAGCAGTTCTTC
CASSDYGGNEQFF
>14|TRBV9|NA|TRBJ2-2|NA
TGTGCCAGCAGCGTAGCTCTGGGAACCGGGGAGCTGTTTTTT
CASSVALGTGELFF
>16|TRBV28|TRBD2|TRBJ2-1|NA
TGTGCCAGCAGTTTAGCGGGGGGAGTCGCGCACAATGAGCAGTTCTTC
CASSLAGGVAHNEQFF
>12|TRBV30|NA|TRBJ1-2|once
TGTGCCTGGAGTGAGGGTTTGAGTGGCTACACCTTC
CAWSEGLSGYTF
>15|TRBV21-1|NA|TRBJ1-2|NA
TGTGCCAGCAGCAAAGGGGACAGAGGGGACTATGGCTACACCTTC
CASSKGDRGDYGYTF
>11|TRBV29-1|NA|TRBJ1-1|NA
TGCAGCGCTCCCGTTAACACTGAAGCTTTCTTT
CSAPVNTEAFF
>13|TRBV9|NA|TRBJ1-2|NA
TGTGCCAGCAGCGTAGGTGGGCAGCATGGCTACACCTTC
CASSVGGQHGYTF
>15|TRBV10-2|NA|TRBJ2-1|NA
TGCGCCAGCAGTGACGGGACCTCTTCCTACAATGAGCAGTTCTTC
CASSDGTSSYNEQFF
>14|TRBV6-5|NA|TRBJ1-1|NA
TGTGCCAGCAGTAAAATGGGGTCTAACACTGAAGCTTTCTTT
CASSKMGSNTEAFF
>17|TRBV19|TRBD1|TRBJ1-5|NA
TGTGCCAGTAGTATAGGTGGTAACAGGGGGCCGGGTCAGCCCCAGCATTTT
CASSIGGNRGPGQPQHF
>14|TRBV29-1|NA|TRBJ1-1|NA
TGCAGCGTTGAAGCGAAAGGGTTGGACACTGAAGCTTTCTTT
CSVEAKGLDTEAFF
>15|TRBV28|TRBD2|TRBJ2-5|NA
TGTGCCAGCAGTTTACTAGCGGGAGGGCGAGAGACCCAGTACTTC
CASSLLAGGRETQYF